Each of the 24 T cell receptor beta chains below was sequenced from the same sample in a study of cytomegalovirus exposure and HLA in healthy donors. The study ran its PCR with 60 Vbeta and 13 Jbeta primers. Clones were sequenced by immunoSEQ multiplex PCR, and TCRdb holds only the in-frame ones, with some missing. Here the sample spans fewer than 200,000 clones, roughly 85% being singletons. The sequenced material came from PBMCs. Receptors originate from a woman between 18 and 29 years old in good health and CMV-seronegative.

The V and J genes are TRBV7-2 and TRBJ1-6; tentatively, D is TRBD1 (6 bases). Trimming removed 10 bases at V and 3 bases at J, with 19 bases between. In germline, CDR1 is SGHTA, CDR2 FQGNSA. The CDR3 consists of 16 residues. This CDR3 is CATKAKGQLYNSPLHF. The CDR3 DNA is TGTGCCACAAAGGCGAAAGGACAGCTCTATAATTCACCCCTCCACTTT.

This clone was detected only a few times. The V and J genes are TRBV7-8 and TRBJ1-4; possibly TRBD1 for D (5 bases). Trimming took 8 bases from V and 8 from J, leaving 12 bases between them. Per the germline V gene, CDR1 is SGHVS and CDR2 is FQNEAQ. The CDR3 runs to 12 residues. CDR3 coding DNA: TGTGCCAGCGCCTTGCGGGGGGAAAAACTGTTTTTT. This encodes CASALRGEKLFF.

The rearrangement joins TRBV4-1 to TRBJ2-5; TRBD1 matches 11 bases. CDR1 and CDR2 from the germline V gene are MGHRA and YSYEKL. The CDR3 runs to 17 residues. V lost 1 base, J lost 4 bases, and 8 bases stayed unmatched. CDR3 amino acids: CASSQGQRTGGRETQYF. CDR3 sequence (DNA): TGCGCCAGCAGCCAAGGGCAGAGGACAGGGGGCCGAGAGACCCAGTACTTC.

This clone was seen a handful of times. The rearrangement uses TRBV10-2 and TRBJ2-1; 14 bases match TRBD2. Trimming cost V 1 base and J 7 bases; bases outside gene matches: 0. CDR1 is WSHSY, CDR2 SAAADI, per germline. The CDR3 has 15 amino acids. The CDR3 DNA is TGCGCCAGCAGTGAGTGGACTAGCGGGAGGAATGAGCAGTTCTTC. Protein: CASSEWTSGRNEQFF.

On this clone: In the same sample, other DNA sequences code for this CDR3. The gene calls are TRBV5-1 and TRBJ2-7; TRBD2 might be the D (6 bases). CDR1 SGHRS and CDR2 YFSETQ come from the germline V gene. The CDR3 has 17 amino acids. Trimming stripped 0 bases from V and 7 bases from J, with 23 bases between. Written as DNA, the CDR3 is TGCGCCAGCAGCTTGGCTGGGACTCCTTTTATACTCACGGAGCAGTACTTC. Its translation is CASSLAGTPFILTEQYF.

This clone showed up just a few times. V is TRBV7-8 and J is TRBJ2-7; TRBD1 aligns across 8 bases. Germline V gene data show CDR1 as SGHVS and CDR2 as FQNEAQ. The V and J ends lost 5 bases and 3 bases, in that order; junction bases with no gene match: 6. The CDR3 runs 14 residues. The CDR3 DNA is TGTGCCAGCAGCAACCGGGACAGGCTCTACGAGCAGTACTTC. Its translation: CASSNRDRLYEQYF.

The gene calls are TRBV19 and TRBJ2-7, with TRBD2 matching over 8 bases. Looked up from germline, CDR1 is LNHDA and CDR2 is SQIVND (reference sequence). The CDR3 sequence is 16 residues long. V lost 6 bases to trimming and J lost 0 bases; unmatched junction nucleotides: 10. The CDR3 reads CASRGGSGKSSYEQYV. Here the CDR3 DNA reads TGTGCCAGTAGGGGGGGTAGCGGGAAGAGCTCCTACGAGCAGTACGTC.

In regard to this clone: One end of the junction is discordant with germline, which a read error may explain. V gene TRBV7-9 combines with J gene TRBJ1-3; a possible D gene is TRBD1 (6 bases). This CDR3 comprises 16 residues. Germline V CDR1 and CDR2: SEHNR, FQNEAQ (reference sequence). The chain's CDR3 is CSSSRGGAYSGNTIYF. CDR3 DNA sequence: TGTTCCAGCAGCCGAGGGGGGGCGTACTCTGGAAACACCATATATTTT.

This clone showed up just once. The genes are TRBV5-6 and TRBJ2-1; TRBD1 is a possible D gene (7 bases). In germline, CDR1 is SGHDT, CDR2 YYEEEE. V dropped 3 bases and J dropped 3 bases, with 13 bases sitting between them. The CDR3 sequence is 15 residues long. CDR3 sequence (DNA): TGTGCCAGCAGCTCCGGAGGGGACAGCTACAATGAGCAGTTCTTC. Protein product: CASSSGGDSYNEQFF.

This chain links TRBV6-5 with TRBJ2-7, with D possibly matching TRBD1 (6 bases). The CDR3 sequence is 14 residues long. Germline CDR1 and CDR2: MNHEY and SVGAGI. Trimming left V 6 bases short and J 4 bases short, with 16 bases between. This CDR3 is CASRLPGQGYEQYV. Written as DNA, the CDR3 is TGTGCCAGCAGACTACCGGGACAAGGATACGAGCAGTACGTC.

Concerning this clone: Other nucleotide sequences from this sample produce the same CDR3. V is TRBV5-1 and J is TRBJ2-5, with 12 nucleotides matching TRBD2. The CDR3 sequence is 15 residues long. V dropped 8 bases and J dropped 7; count of bases not matched to a gene: 12. Germline V gene data show CDR1 as SGHRS and CDR2 as YFSETQ. CDR3 bases: TGCGCCAGTAGCCCGACTAGCGGGAGCTCTGGGACCCAGTACTTC. Its translation is CASSPTSGSSGTQYF.

The chain couples TRBV11-3 to TRBJ2-5; the match to TRBD1 covers 9 bases. The CDR3 extends over 15 amino acids. J gave up 5 bases and V 1 base, and 5 bases lay outside the gene matches. Germline-derived CDR1 and CDR2 are SGHNT and YENEEA. CDR3 DNA sequence: TGTGCCAGCAGCTTAGGAACAGGGGGCGCGGAGACCCAGTACTTC. Translation gives CASSLGTGGAETQYF.

The V and J genes are TRBV19 and TRBJ1-4; D is undetermined. Trimming pared 6 bases from V and 14 bases from J, leaving 19 bases between. Germline V gene lookup returns CDR1 LNHDA and CDR2 SQIVND (reference sequence). This CDR3 has 13 amino acids. The DNA of the CDR3 is TGTGCCAGTAGCCCCACCAGGCAGCCGTCGCTGTTTTTT. Encoded protein: CASSPTRQPSLFF.

The table lists this clone with a few counts. The chain combines TRBV6-6 with TRBJ1-5, with D uncertain. With 6 bases removed from V and 0 bases from J, the gap between germline ends came to 15 bases. The CDR3 has 16 residues. Germline CDR1 MNHNY, CDR2 SVGAGI (reference sequence). The CDR3 DNA reads TGTGCCAGCAGCCCCCGAGAACCGTATAGCAATCAGCCCCAGCATTTT. The encoded protein is CASSPREPYSNQPQHF.

This clone was recorded a few times. The chain is built from TRBV11-2 and TRBJ2-3; possible D gene TRBD2, 6 bases. The germline V gene has CDR1 SGHAT and CDR2 FQNNGV. CDR3 length: 16 amino acids. V lost 2 bases to trimming and J lost 3 bases, with 15 bases between them. CDR3 sequence: CASSLRLEGWTDTQYF. The CDR3 DNA reads TGTGCCAGCAGCTTAAGGCTGGAGGGGTGGACAGATACGCAGTATTTT.

The chain recombines TRBV6-5 with TRBJ1-1; no clear D gene. The germline gives CDR1 MNHEY, CDR2 SVGAGI. This CDR3 is built from 14 residues. V was cut by 2 bases and J by 4 bases, with 11 bases left in between. CDR3 region: CASSYGATGTEAFF. The CDR3 DNA sequence: TGTGCCAGCAGTTACGGCGCGACGGGCACTGAAGCTTTCTTT.

V is TRBV10-2 and J is TRBJ2-5; 8 nucleotides match TRBD2. Germline CDR1 is WSHSY and CDR2 is SAAADI. This CDR3 is 14 amino acids long. V trimming: 6 bases; J trimming: 4 bases; junction bases outside the gene matches: 7. The chain's CDR3 is CASSVAGWGETQYF. The CDR3 DNA is TGCGCCAGCAGCGTAGCGGGATGGGGAGAGACCCAGTACTTC.

There are a few counts of this clone. V and J are TRBV7-7 and TRBJ2-2, with TRBD2 identical over 8 bases. The V and J ends lost 3 bases and 4 bases, in that order; junction bases with no gene match: 1. Germline CDR1 SSHAT, CDR2 FNYEAQ (reference sequence). The CDR3 has 14 residues. The CDR3 sequence: CASSFGTSTGELFF. Here the CDR3 DNA reads TGTGCCAGCAGCTTCGGGACTAGCACCGGGGAGCTGTTTTTT. The entire variable domain, with the rest obtained from reference TRBV7-7 and TRBJ2-2, is as follows: GAGVSQSPRYKVTKRGQDVTLRCDPISSHATLYWYQQALGQGPEFLTYFNYEAQPDKSGLPSDRFSAERPEGSISTLTIQRTEQRDSAMYRCASSFGTSTGELFFGEGSRLTVL.

In this sample, this clone turned up a few times. V gene TRBV4-3 combines with J gene TRBJ2-7; tentatively, D is TRBD2 (5 bases). V was shortened by 1 base and J by 7 bases, with 14 bases between the two germline ends. Germline V gene lookup returns CDR1 LGHNA and CDR2 YSLEER. There are 14 residues in the CDR3. CDR3 residues: CASSQAGTREEQYF. In DNA form, the CDR3 reads TGCGCCAGCAGCCAAGCGGGTACTAGAGAGGAGCAGTACTTC.

The chain links TRBV5-4 to TRBJ2-3; 7 bases match TRBD1. Germline V gene data show CDR1 as SGHNT and CDR2 as YYREEE (reference sequence). The V segment lost 0 bases and the J segment 5 bases; nucleotides outside the gene matches: 9. The CDR3 runs to 16 residues. The CDR3 spells CASSLATTGKRDTQYF. In nucleotides, the CDR3 is TGTGCCAGCAGCTTGGCTACGACAGGGAAAAGAGATACGCAGTATTTT.

This chain joins TRBV7-9 and TRBJ2-2; the D gene is possibly TRBD2 (6 bases). Germline values: CDR1 SEHNR, CDR2 FQNEAQ (reference sequence). The V and J ends lost 9 bases and 0 bases respectively, with 14 bases between them. This CDR3 has 15 residues. DNA for the CDR3: TGTGCCAGTTACCGGGACTTCTCGAACACCGGGGAGCTGTTTTTT. This codes for CASYRDFSNTGELFF.

The V gene is TRBV7-9, the J gene TRBJ1-4, with D possibly TRBD1 on 5 matching bases. With 5 bases removed from V and 8 bases from J, the gap between germline ends came to 18 bases. The germline gives CDR1 SEHNR, CDR2 FQNEAQ (reference sequence). CDR3 length: 15 amino acids. The CDR3 DNA sequence: TGTGCCAGCAGCCTCGGTGGACCCCGGGGGGAAAAACTGTTTTTT. This encodes CASSLGGPRGEKLFF.

The chain joins TRBV27 to TRBJ2-3; TRBD2 matches 8 bases. J was trimmed by 0 bases and V by 5 bases; bases with no gene match: 19. The CDR3 totals 20 residues. Germline lookup yields CDR1 MNHEY and CDR2 SMNVEV (reference sequence). In DNA form, the CDR3 reads TGTGCCAGCAGTCAATATCGGGGGGGACTAGGGGACTCGAGCACAGATACGCAGTATTTT. Its protein product is CASSQYRGGLGDSSTDTQYF.

V usage is TRBV30 and J usage is TRBJ2-3; D may be TRBD1 (5 bases). V was cut by 1 base and J by 3 bases, with 11 bases left in between. This CDR3 has 14 residues. The germline CDR1 and CDR2 sequences are GTSNPN and SVGIG (reference sequence). CDR3 coding DNA: TGTGCCTGGAGTGCAGGGATCCAGACAGATACGCAGTATTTT. This encodes CAWSAGIQTDTQYF.